This T cell receptor (beta chain) comes out of a study of cytomegalovirus exposure and HLA in healthy donors. Trimming left V 4 bases short and J 2 bases short, with 11 bases between. The CDR3 contains 14 residues. PCR used 60 Vbeta primers and 13 Jbeta primers. The authors' processing: A later analysis tallied some 80 million unique TCR beta chains, approximately 10 million of them shared. Sequencing was performed with immunoSEQ multiplex PCR; in TCRdb, only in-frame clones are kept and a portion is missing. V, J and clone size reflect that table, while D and trimming were determined from the DNA. The sample lists 150,000 to 200,000 clones; 75% to 85% were seen once. Regarding the study as a whole: Many donors shared some public TCRs, even though most TCR sequences were rare. It was fewer than 200 TCR beta chains that were listed as cytomegalovirus-associated. Later work showed greater clonal expansion in HLA-associated TCR beta chains than in equally common others.

As regards this clone: Its target is not known.

This rearrangement joins TRBV23-1 to TRBJ1-2; maybe TRBD1 (5 bases). TRBV23-1 falls under the ORF class, with uncertain function. Input material: PBMCs. The clonotype originates from a woman in her forties or fifties in good health and CMV-seronegative. CDR3 sequence: CASSRPDKNYGYTF. The CDR3 DNA reads as TGCGCCAGCAGTCGCCCGGACAAAAACTATGGCTACACCTTC.